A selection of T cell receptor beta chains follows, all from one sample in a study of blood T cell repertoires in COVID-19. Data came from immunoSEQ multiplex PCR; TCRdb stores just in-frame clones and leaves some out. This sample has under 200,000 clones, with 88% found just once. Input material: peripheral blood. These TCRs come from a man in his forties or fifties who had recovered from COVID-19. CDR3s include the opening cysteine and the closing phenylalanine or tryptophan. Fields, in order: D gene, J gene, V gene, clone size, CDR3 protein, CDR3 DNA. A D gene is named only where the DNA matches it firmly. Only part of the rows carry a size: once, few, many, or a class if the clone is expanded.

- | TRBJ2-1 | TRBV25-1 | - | CASTEGRLGVGEQFF | TGTGCCAGCACTGAAGGGAGACTCGGAGTCGGTGAGCAGTTCTTC
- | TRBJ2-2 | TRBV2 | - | CASNQLTGLRTGELFF | TGTGCCAGCAACCAACTGACGGGGTTGCGCACCGGGGAGCTGTTTTTT
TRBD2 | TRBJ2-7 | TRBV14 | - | CASSHGTSGYEQYF | TGTGCCAGCAGCCACGGGACTAGCGGCTACGAGCAGTACTTC
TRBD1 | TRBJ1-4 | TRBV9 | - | CASSDRQGSTNEKLFF | TGTGCCAGCAGTGATCGACAGGGATCAACTAATGAAAAACTGTTTTTT
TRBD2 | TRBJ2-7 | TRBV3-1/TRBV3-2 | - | CASSQLGLAGDEQYF | TGTGCCAGCAGCCAACTAGGACTAGCGGGAGACGAGCAGTACTTC
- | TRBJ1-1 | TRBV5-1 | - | CASSLRGNTEAFF | TGCGCCAGCAGCTTGCGGGGGAACACTGAAGCTTTCTTT
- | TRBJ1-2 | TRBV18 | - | CASSPLNREVDGYTF | TGTGCCAGCTCACCTCTAAACAGGGAAGTAGATGGCTACACCTTC
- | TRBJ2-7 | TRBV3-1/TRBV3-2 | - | CASSQVDEQYF | TGTGCCAGCAGCCAAGTCGACGAGCAGTACTTC
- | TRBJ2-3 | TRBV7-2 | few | CASSTSSDTQYF | TGTGCCAGCAGTACCAGTTCTGATACGCAGTATTTT
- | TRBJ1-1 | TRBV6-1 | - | CASSEGRVDEAFF | TGTGCCAGCAGTGAAGGCAGGGTGGATGAAGCTTTCTTT
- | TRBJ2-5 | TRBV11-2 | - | CASSRGLGGRQETQYF | TGTGCCAGCAGCCGCGGACTGGGAGGTCGGCAAGAGACCCAGTACTTC
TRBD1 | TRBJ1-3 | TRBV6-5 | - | CASRRDRGSGNTIYF | TGTGCCAGCAGGCGGGACAGGGGCTCTGGAAACACCATATATTTT
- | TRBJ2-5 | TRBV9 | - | CASSVSTGDQETQYF | TGTGCCAGCAGCGTATCGACAGGAGACCAAGAGACCCAGTACTTC
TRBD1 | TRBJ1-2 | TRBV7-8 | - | CASSPRQGYYGYTF | TGTGCCAGCAGCCCTCGACAGGGGTACTATGGCTACACCTTC
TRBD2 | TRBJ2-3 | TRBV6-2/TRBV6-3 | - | CASSWTSGGPGTDTQYF | TGTGCCAGCAGTTGGACTAGCGGGGGGCCAGGCACAGATACGCAGTATTTT
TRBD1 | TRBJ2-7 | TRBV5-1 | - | CASRPPDRGREQYF | TGCGCCAGCCGCCCCCCGGACAGGGGGCGCGAGCAGTACTTC
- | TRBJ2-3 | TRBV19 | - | CASSKRSSTDTQYF | TGTGCCAGTAGTAAACGGAGTAGCACAGATACGCAGTATTTT
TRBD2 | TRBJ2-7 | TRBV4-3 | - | CASSQGLAGAYEQYF | TGCGCCAGCAGCCAAGGACTAGCGGGGGCCTACGAGCAGTACTTC
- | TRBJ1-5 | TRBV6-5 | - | CASSQGLGQPQHF | TGTGCCAGCAGCCAGGGCCTGGGTCAGCCCCAGCATTTT
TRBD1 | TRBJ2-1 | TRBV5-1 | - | CASSPTGTGGLDEQFF | TGCGCCAGCAGCCCAACCGGGACAGGGGGCTTAGATGAGCAGTTCTTC
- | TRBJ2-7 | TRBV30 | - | CAWSIHSYEQYF | TGTGCCTGGAGTATTCACTCATACGAGCAGTACTTC
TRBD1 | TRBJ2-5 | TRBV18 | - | CASSPDRTQETQYF | TGTGCCAGCTCACCGGACAGGACCCAAGAGACCCAGTACTTC
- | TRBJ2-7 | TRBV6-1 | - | CASSDRAAWYEQYF | TGTGCCAGCAGTGACAGGGCCGCGTGGTACGAGCAGTACTTC
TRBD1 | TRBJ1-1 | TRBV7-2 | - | CASSPGQGNTEAFF | TGTGCCAGCAGCCCGGGACAGGGGAACACTGAAGCTTTCTTT
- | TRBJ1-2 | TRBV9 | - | CASSVRQADGYTF | TGTGCCAGCAGCGTCAGACAGGCGGATGGCTACACCTTC
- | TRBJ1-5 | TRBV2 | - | CASTEQGAPNQPQHF | TGTGCCAGCACCGAACAGGGCGCCCCAAATCAGCCCCAGCATTTT
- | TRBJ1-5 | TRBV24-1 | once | CATSVLGRGISNQPQHF | TGTGCCACCAGTGTATTGGGGAGGGGAATCAGCAATCAGCCCCAGCATTTT
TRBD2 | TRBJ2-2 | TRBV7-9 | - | CASSRSGTSGTNTGELFF | TGTGCCAGCAGTCGTTCCGGGACTAGCGGAACGAACACCGGGGAGCTGTTTTTT
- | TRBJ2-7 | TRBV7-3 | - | CASSLTGAREQYF | TGTGCCAGCAGCTTAACAGGGGCCCGAGAGCAGTACTTC
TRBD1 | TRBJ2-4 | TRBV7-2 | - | CASSLGVGQLAKNIQYF | TGTGCCAGCAGCCTAGGAGTGGGACAGCTAGCCAAAAACATTCAGTACTTC
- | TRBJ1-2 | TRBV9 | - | CASSSGGSYGYTF | TGTGCCAGCAGCTCGGGGGGTTCCTATGGCTACACCTTC
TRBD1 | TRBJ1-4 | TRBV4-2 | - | CASSHRGPGTGDEKLFF | TGTGCCAGCAGCCATAGGGGGCCGGGGACAGGGGATGAAAAACTGTTTTTT
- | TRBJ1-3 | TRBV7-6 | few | CASSLDSSSSGNTIYF | TGTGCCAGCAGCTTAGACAGCTCGAGCTCTGGAAACACCATATATTTT
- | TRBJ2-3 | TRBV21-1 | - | CASSNSTSGVSTDTQYF | TGTGCCAGCAGCAATTCGACTAGCGGAGTTAGCACAGATACGCAGTATTTT
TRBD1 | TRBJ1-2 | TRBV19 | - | CASTTPTGDRGRYGYTF | TGTGCCAGTACCACCCCTACAGGGGACAGGGGGAGGTATGGCTACACCTTC
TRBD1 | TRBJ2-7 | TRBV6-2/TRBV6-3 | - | CASSSGQGGYEQYF | TGTGCCAGCAGTTCCGGACAGGGGGGCTACGAGCAGTACTTC
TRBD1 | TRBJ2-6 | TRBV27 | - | CATLQGIHSGANVLTF | TGTGCCACCCTACAGGGGATTCACTCTGGGGCCAACGTCCTGACTTTC
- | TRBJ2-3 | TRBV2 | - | CASRRGLETDTQYF | TGTGCCAGCAGGCGGGGACTCGAAACAGATACGCAGTATTTT
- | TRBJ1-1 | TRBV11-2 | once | CASSPRRITGLGHTEAFF | TGTGCCAGCAGCCCCCGCCGCATTACAGGTCTCGGACACACTGAAGCTTTCTTT
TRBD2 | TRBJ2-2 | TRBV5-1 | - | CASSLGLAGANTGELFF | TGCGCCAGCAGCTTGGGACTAGCGGGAGCGAACACCGGGGAGCTGTTTTTT
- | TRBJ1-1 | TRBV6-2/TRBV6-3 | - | CASSYVGETATEAFF | TGTGCCAGCAGTTACGTCGGGGAGACGGCCACTGAAGCTTTCTTT
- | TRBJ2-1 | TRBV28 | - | CASRASGHEQFF | TGTGCCAGCAGAGCCTCAGGCCATGAGCAGTTCTTC
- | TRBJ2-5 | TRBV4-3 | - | CASSQEIVGAWKETQYF | TGCGCCAGCAGCCAAGAAATAGTGGGGGCCTGGAAAGAGACCCAGTACTTC
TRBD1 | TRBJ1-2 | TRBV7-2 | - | CASSRQGVGMEGYTF | TGTGCCAGCAGCAGACAGGGGGTAGGGATGGAAGGCTACACCTTC